These 13 T cell receptor beta chains were all obtained from the same sample, sequenced in a study of T cells in Graves' hyperthyroidism and ophthalmopathy (dated by TCRdb to the late 2010s). Library construction relied on multiplex PCR. Instrument used: Illumina HiSeq 2000. TCR beta CDR3 regions were amplified from RNA transcripts. For the first round of RT-PCR on the TCR CDR3, the HTBI primer set was used together with the Qiagen OneStep RT-PCR kit. TCRdb's own reprocessing of the public reads used fastp at Q25 and MiXCR and kept productive beta chains. Each entry merges the rows of one CDR3 protein and shows their most common DNA and genes. A total of approximately 700,000 distinct CDR3 sequences appear in this sample, roughly 15% of them only once. The ten largest make up roughly 8% of the sample. The sequenced sample consisted of blood. The source is a man younger than 35 with Graves' hyperthyroidism.

At least ten counts were recorded for this clonotype. The chain combines TRBV28 with TRBJ1-1, with 7 bases that match TRBD1. V lost 6 bases to trimming and J lost 4 bases; unmatched junction nucleotides: 8. This CDR3 has 14 residues. Germline CDR1 and CDR2: MDHEN and SYDVKM. The CDR3 spells CASSPPTGATEAFF. CDR3 nucleotide sequence: TGTGCCAGCAGCCCCCCTACAGGGGCCACTGAAGCTTTCTTT.

This clonotype was detected many times. The CDR3 DNA follows: TGTGCCAGCAGTACAGGAGTCCCCACTGAAGCTTTCTTT. This translates into CASSTGVPTEAFF. J is TRBJ1-1 and V is TRBV12-3 or TRBV12-4; D is possibly TRBD1 (5 bases). V gave up 5 bases and J gave up 4 bases, with 11 bases separating them. The CDR3 is 13 amino acids.

This clonotype was observed at least ten times. Here the CDR3 DNA reads TGTGCCAGCAGTGAAGAGGGGCTAGCGGGGAGAGGCACAGATACGCAGTATTTT. This gives the protein CASSEEGLAGRGTDTQYF. The chain is built from TRBV6-1 and TRBJ2-3; 9 nucleotides line up with TRBD2. CDR1 is MNHNS and CDR2 is SASEGT in the germline V gene. After removal of 1 base from V and 1 base from J, the junction contained 9 bases not matched to a gene. The CDR3 spans 18 residues.

This sequence joins TRBV6-9 and TRBJ2-1; maybe TRBD2 (5 bases). The V gene's germline CDR1 is MNHGY and CDR2 SVAAGI. The CDR3 spans 23 residues. Trimming removed 0 bases at V and 0 bases at J, with 30 bases between. The CDR3 DNA sequence: TGTGCCAGCAGTTATTCGTGCGGGCCGACGATTGGCGGGCGCCGTTCCTCCTACAATGAGCAGTTCTTC. Translated, it gives CASSYSCGPTIGGRRSSYNEQFF.

This clonotype was seen a handful of times. The V call is TRBV7-3, the J call TRBJ2-1, with 8 positions matching TRBD2. Germline values: CDR1 SGHTA, CDR2 FQGTGA. After removal of 2 bases from V and 1 base from J, the junction contained 10 bases not matched to a gene. CDR3 size: 18 residues. CDR3 amino acids: CASSLDGLAPLSYNEQFF. DNA for the CDR3: TGTGCCAGCAGCTTAGACGGACTAGCCCCCCTTTCCTACAATGAGCAGTTCTTC.

This chain uses TRBV10-3 with TRBJ2-1; 13 bases match TRBD2. Germline V gene lookup returns CDR1 ENHRY and CDR2 SYGVKD. V shed 8 bases and J 7 bases; nucleotides not matched to a gene: 2. The CDR3 has 13 amino acids. CDR3 region: CAIGTSGDNEQFF. CDR3 nucleotides: TGTGCCATCGGGACTAGCGGGGATAATGAGCAGTTCTTC.

Many counts were recorded for this clonotype. This chain links TRBV5-1 with TRBJ1-1; D gene ambiguous. V was trimmed by 6 bases and J by 4 bases, leaving 16 bases between them. Germline-derived CDR1 and CDR2 are SGHRS and YFSETQ. The CDR3 sequence is 14 residues long. CDR3: CASKAGVSGTEAFF. In nucleotides, the CDR3 is TGCGCCAGCAAAGCCGGTGTTTCTGGCACTGAAGCTTTCTTT. Together with reference TRBV5-1 and TRBJ1-1, the CDR3 gives the full variable domain: KAGVTQTPRYLIKTRGQQVTLSCSPISGHRSVSWYQQTPGQGLQFLFEYFSETQRNKGNFPGRFSGRQFSNSRSEMNVSTLELGDSALYLCASKAGVSGTEAFFGQGTRLTVV.

V and J are TRBV30 and TRBJ2-7, with 9 bases matching TRBD1. The CDR3 covers 13 residues. V lost 1 base to trimming and J lost 5 bases; unmatched junction nucleotides: 3. Germline V gives CDR1 GTSNPN, CDR2 SVGIG (reference sequence). This chain's CDR3 is CAWSGGQGNEQYF. CDR3 DNA: TGTGCCTGGAGTGGGGGACAGGGAAACGAGCAGTACTTC.

This clonotype was counted many times. V usage is TRBV28 and J usage is TRBJ2-7; D tentatively fits TRBD1 or TRBD2 (6 bases each). The CDR3 totals 14 residues. V was shortened by 2 bases and J by 2 bases, with 10 bases between the two germline ends. Germline CDR1 is MDHEN and CDR2 is SYDVKM. In nucleotides, the CDR3 is TGTGCCAGCAGTTTAACAGGGAGGCCCTACGAGCAGTACTTC. Encoded protein: CASSLTGRPYEQYF.

The chain joins TRBV5-6 to TRBJ1-3; no reliable D call. Trimming stripped 4 bases from V and 0 bases from J, with 11 bases between. The CDR3 is 15 residues long. Germline V gene sequence: CDR1 SGHDT, CDR2 YYEEEE. This CDR3 is CASSQAGNSGNTIYF. CDR3 nucleotides: TGTGCCAGCAGCCAGGCTGGGAACTCTGGAAACACCATATATTTT.

This clonotype was observed at least ten times. The gene calls are TRBV18 and TRBJ1-1, with D hard to call. The germline gives CDR1 KGHSH, CDR2 LQKENI. CDR3 size: 14 residues. V lost 2 bases, J lost 2 bases, and 9 bases lay in between. The CDR3 loop reads CASSPLVGNTEAFF. The CDR3 DNA sequence: TGTGCCAGCTCACCATTGGTTGGAAACACTGAAGCTTTCTTT.

The J gene is TRBJ1-5, the V gene TRBV6-2 or TRBV6-3, with 8 bases identical to TRBD1. With 0 bases clipped from V and 6 bases from J, the junction kept 7 bases outside the gene matches. The germline CDR1 and CDR2 sequences are MNHEY and SVGEGT. The CDR3 extends over 16 amino acids. The CDR3 bases are TGTGCCAGCAGTTACTCCTCACAGGGGGTGAGTCAGCCCCAGCATTTT. Protein: CASSYSSQGVSQPQHF.

The rearrangement links TRBV7-3 to TRBJ1-6, with no clear D. Germline CDR1 SGHTA, CDR2 FQGTGA. V was cut by 5 bases and J by 12 bases, with 11 bases left in between. The length of the CDR3 is 12 residues. This chain's CDR3 is CASSLNRGPLHF. The CDR3 DNA follows: TGTGCCAGCAGCCTTAACAGAGGACCCCTCCACTTT.